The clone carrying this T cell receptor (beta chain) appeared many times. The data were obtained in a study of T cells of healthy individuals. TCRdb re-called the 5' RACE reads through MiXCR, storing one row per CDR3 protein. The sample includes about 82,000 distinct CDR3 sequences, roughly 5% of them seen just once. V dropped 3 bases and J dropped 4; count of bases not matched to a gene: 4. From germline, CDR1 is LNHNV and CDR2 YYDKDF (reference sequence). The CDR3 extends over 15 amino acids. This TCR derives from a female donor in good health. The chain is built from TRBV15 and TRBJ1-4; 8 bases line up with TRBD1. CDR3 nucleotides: TGTGCCACCAGCAGTCACAGGGGGGATAATGAAAAACTGTTTTTT. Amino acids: CATSSHRGDNEKLFF.